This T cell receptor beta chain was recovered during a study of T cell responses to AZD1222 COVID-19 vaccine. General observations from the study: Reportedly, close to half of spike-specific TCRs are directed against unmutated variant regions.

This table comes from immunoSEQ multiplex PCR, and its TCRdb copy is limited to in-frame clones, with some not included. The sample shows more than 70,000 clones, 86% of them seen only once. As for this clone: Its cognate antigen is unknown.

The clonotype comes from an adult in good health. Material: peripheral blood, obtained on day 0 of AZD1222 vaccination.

CDR3 sequence: CASSDDRGSRMNTEAFF. CDR3 DNA sequence: TGTGCCAGTAGCGACGACAGGGGGTCACGAATGAACACTGAAGCTTTCTTT. This rearrangement joins TRBV19 to TRBJ1-1; 9 bases agree with TRBD1. V lost 6 bases, J lost 0 bases, and 11 bases stayed unmatched. From germline, CDR1 is LNHDA and CDR2 SQIVND (reference sequence). The CDR3 sequence is 17 residues long.